Presented here are 13 T cell receptor beta chains from one specimen sequenced in a study of neurological immune-mediated disorders. TCRdb reanalysed the 5' RACE reads using MiXCR and keeps one entry per CDR3 protein. The data hold roughly 39,000 distinct CDR3 sequences, with approximately 5.1% observed a single time. The sample comprised CD4+ T cells from blood. The receptors were sampled from a man between 18 and 29 years old in good health.

This clonotype was counted many times. The chain carries TRBV5-1 and TRBJ1-4, with D perhaps matching TRBD1 (5 bases). CDR3 size: 15 residues. CDR1 and CDR2 (germline): SGHRS, YFSETQ. Trimming cost V 0 bases and J 11 bases, with 17 bases left between them. CDR3 region: CASSLVGAPTEKLFF. Here the CDR3 DNA reads TGCGCCAGCAGCTTGGTTGGGGCCCCAACTGAGAAACTGTTTTTT.

This clonotype has just a few counts. Sequence at one end of the junction differs from germline and may be a read error. The chain couples TRBV7-6 to TRBJ2-7; 11 bases fit TRBD1. CDR1 is SGHVS, CDR2 FNYEAQ, per germline. The CDR3 covers 16 residues. CDR3 nucleotide sequence: TGTACCAGCAGCCCCGGGGGCGGGACAGGGGGCTACGAGCAGTACTTC. It specifies CTSSPGGGTGGYEQYF.

This clonotype was found many times. The chain carries TRBV6-2 or TRBV6-3 and TRBJ2-7, with a possible D match to TRBD1 (6 bases). The CDR3 spans 14 residues. Deletions cut 5 bases from V and 0 bases from J, with 11 bases between. Germline loops: CDR1 MNHEY, CDR2 SVGEGT. The CDR3 coding sequence is TGTGCCAGCAGTGACCCAGGGGTCTCCTACGAGCAGTACTTC. Translated, it gives CASSDPGVSYEQYF.

This clonotype was seen repeatedly, ten times or more. The chain recombines TRBV11-1 with TRBJ1-1; the D gene is possibly TRBD1 (5 bases). The ends were cut back, 3 bases at V and 4 bases at J, with 9 bases in the middle. Germline loops: CDR1 SGHAT, CDR2 FQDESV (reference sequence). The CDR3 runs 13 residues. CDR3 coding DNA: TGTGCCAGCAGCTTCTGGGACGGCACTGAAGCTTTCTTT. It yields the protein CASSFWDGTEAFF.

This clonotype was counted many times. This rearrangement joins TRBV5-1 to TRBJ1-1; possibly TRBD1 for D (6 bases). Per germline, CDR1 SGHRS and CDR2 YFSETQ. Trimming took 4 bases from V and 3 from J, leaving 16 bases between them. The CDR3 has 15 residues. CDR3 DNA: TGCGCCAGCAGCCCTACGCCGGGGGCCGACACTGAAGCTTTCTTT. This sequence encodes CASSPTPGADTEAFF.

This clonotype was detected many times. The CDR3 region has the DNA TGTGCCATCAGTGAGTCGGGTGTGGGGAATCAGCCCCAGCATTTT. It yields the protein CAISESGVGNQPQHF. The J gene is TRBJ1-5, the V gene TRBV10-3; no clear D. Between the trimmed V and J ends, which lost 0 bases and 4 bases, there was a span of 10 bases. The CDR3 has 15 residues. Germline loops: CDR1 ENHRY, CDR2 SYGVKD.

Ten or more counts support this clonotype. The genes are TRBV24-1 and TRBJ2-1, with 15 bases aligning to TRBD2. Germline lookup yields CDR1 KGHDR and CDR2 SFDVKD. V lost 4 bases and J lost 9; bases outside the gene matches: 9. The CDR3 has 17 residues. The CDR3 DNA is TGTGCCACCAGTGACCCGCAGGGACTAGCGGGGGGAGGTGAGCAGTTCTTC. It is translated as CATSDPQGLAGGGEQFF.

The chain employs TRBV20-1 and TRBJ1-5; D is unresolved. This CDR3 has 13 residues. V lost 2 bases, J lost 3 bases, and 8 bases lay in between. CDR1 and CDR2 (germline): DFQATT, SNEGSKA (reference sequence). CDR3 protein: CSARLSDNQPQHF. The DNA of the CDR3 is TGCAGTGCTAGACTCTCAGACAATCAGCCCCAGCATTTT.

This clonotype occurred many times. The chain joins TRBV29-1 to TRBJ2-3; D remains ambiguous. V was clipped by 7 bases and J by 4 bases, with 18 bases between them. Germline V lookup: CDR1 SQVTM, CDR2 ANQGSEA. This CDR3 has 14 residues. CDR3 nucleotides: TGCAGCGCCCAGTTGATCCCCCGGTCAGATACGCAGTATTTT. Protein: CSAQLIPRSDTQYF.

This clonotype was found many times. The chain carries TRBV7-2 and TRBJ1-1; D may be TRBD1 (5 bases). This CDR3 comprises 14 residues. Germline values: CDR1 SGHTA, CDR2 FQGNSA. V lost 4 bases, J lost 4 bases, and 13 bases lay in between. The CDR3 DNA reads TGTGCCAGCAGCTCGCAGGGTGGGGGCACTGAAGCTTTCTTT. Protein product: CASSSQGGGTEAFF.

In its sample, this clonotype was seen many times. The rearrangement uses TRBV5-1 and TRBJ1-3; D not certain. The CDR3 length is 15 residues. Trimming took off 0 bases at V and 0 bases at J, with 7 bases between the two ends. Germline assignment: CDR1 SGHRS and CDR2 YFSETQ. In DNA form, the CDR3 reads TGCGCCAGCAGCTTGGCTCCGTACTCTGGAAACACCATATATTTT. Protein sequence: CASSLAPYSGNTIYF.

This clonotype was seen at least ten times. The J gene is TRBJ2-3, the V gene TRBV4-3; D is ambiguous. CDR3 length: 16 residues. Between the trimmed V and J ends, which lost 1 base and 2 bases, there was a span of 13 bases. The germline gives CDR1 LGHNA, CDR2 YSLEER. The CDR3 spells CASSQGQQWSTDTQYF. Written as DNA, the CDR3 is TGCGCCAGCAGCCAAGGTCAGCAATGGTCCACAGATACGCAGTATTTT.

This clonotype was picked up many times. The chain couples TRBV6-6 to TRBJ2-7; possibly TRBD2 for D (7 bases). This CDR3 contains 14 residues. V gave up 7 bases and J gave up 2 bases, with 15 bases separating them. Germline lookup yields CDR1 MNHNY and CDR2 SVGAGI (reference sequence). In nucleotides, the CDR3 is TGTGCCAGCACCTTACAAGGGGGGGCCTACGAGCAGTACTTC. Translating it yields CASTLQGGAYEQYF.